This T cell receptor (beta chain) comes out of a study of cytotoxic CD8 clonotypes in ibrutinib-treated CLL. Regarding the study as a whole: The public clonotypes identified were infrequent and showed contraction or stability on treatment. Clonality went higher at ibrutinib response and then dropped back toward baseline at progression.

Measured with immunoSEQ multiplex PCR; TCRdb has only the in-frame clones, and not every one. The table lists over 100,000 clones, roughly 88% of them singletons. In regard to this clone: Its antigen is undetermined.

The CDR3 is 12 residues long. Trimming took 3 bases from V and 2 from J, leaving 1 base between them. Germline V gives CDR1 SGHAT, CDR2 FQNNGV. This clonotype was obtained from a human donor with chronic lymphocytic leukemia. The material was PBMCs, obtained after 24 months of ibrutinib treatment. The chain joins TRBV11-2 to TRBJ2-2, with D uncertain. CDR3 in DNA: TGTGCCAGCAGCTTCAACACCGGGGAGCTGTTTTTT. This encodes CASSFNTGELFF.